The 2 T cell receptor beta chains below come from one sample, sequenced in a study of shared clonotypes between healthy human individuals. TCRdb's copy holds only in-frame clones and misses some; the assay was immunoSEQ multiplex PCR. The data show 2.3 million or so clones, approximately 93% seen once. The sequenced sample consisted of naive CD4+ T cells from PBMCs. The subset is: CD45RA+ positively selected. The origin of the receptors is a man between 18 and 29 years old in good health. Some clones in this sample may be carry-over from other donors' samples.

The chain recombines TRBV19 with TRBJ1-4; a weak D match, TRBD1 (6 bases). V shed 3 bases and J shed 4 bases, with 12 bases lying between them. The germline CDR1 and CDR2 sequences are LNHDA and SQIVND (reference sequence). The CDR3 sequence is 15 residues long. The CDR3 spells CASSMSRQDNEKLFF. The CDR3 region has the DNA TGTGCCAGTAGTATGAGTCGACAGGATAATGAAAAACTGTTTTTT.

The chain carries TRBV29-1 and TRBJ2-1, with unresolved D. The CDR3 is 14 residues long. CDR1 SQVTM and CDR2 ANQGSEA come from the germline V gene. The V end lost 3 bases, the J end lost 5 bases, and 14 bases lay between the germline ends. CDR3 region: CSVEARLADNEQFF. CDR3 DNA sequence: TGCAGCGTTGAGGCACGGTTGGCCGACAATGAGCAGTTCTTC.